This T cell receptor beta chain was observed in a study of T-cell memory formation after mild COVID-19. The CDR3 extends over 15 amino acids. CDR1 and CDR2 from the germline V gene are KGHSY and FQNENV. V lost 4 bases to trimming and J lost 8 bases, with 17 bases between them. TCRdb used MiXCR to reprocess the 5' RACE reads, holding one entry per CDR3 protein. The repertoire holds over 350,000 distinct CDR3 sequences, with more than 15% as singletons. This clonotype has more than one count but fewer than ten. Its antigen remains unidentified. General study results and limits: Several responding clones turned up in pre-infection memory, indicating that cross-reactive memory may have taken part. Among contracting clones, CD4+ were mainly CM/EM and CD8+ enriched in EMRA.

V and J are TRBV16 and TRBJ1-4; D gene ambiguous. Sample: PBMCs or a T cell subset sorted from them (not recorded which). The sequence was obtained from a man younger than 35 who had mild COVID-19 (a few samples of this study predate the infection). Cell type and time point are not known. This chain's CDR3 is CASSPYLGESEKLFF. The CDR3 nucleotides read TGTGCCAGCAGCCCTTACCTCGGGGAAAGCGAAAAACTGTTTTTT.